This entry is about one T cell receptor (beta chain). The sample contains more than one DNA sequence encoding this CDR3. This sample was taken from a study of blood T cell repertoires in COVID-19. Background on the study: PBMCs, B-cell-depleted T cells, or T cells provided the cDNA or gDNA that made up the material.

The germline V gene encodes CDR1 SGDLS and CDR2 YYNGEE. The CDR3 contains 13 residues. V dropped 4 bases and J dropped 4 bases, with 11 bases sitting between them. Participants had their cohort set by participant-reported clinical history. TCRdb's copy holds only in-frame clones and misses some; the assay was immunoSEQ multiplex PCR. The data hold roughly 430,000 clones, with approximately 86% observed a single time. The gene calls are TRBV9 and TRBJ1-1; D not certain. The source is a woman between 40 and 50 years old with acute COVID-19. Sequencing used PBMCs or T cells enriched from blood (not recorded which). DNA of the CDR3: TGTGCCAGCAGCCCGAGTGGCGGCACTGAAGCTTTCTTT. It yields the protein CASSPSGGTEAFF. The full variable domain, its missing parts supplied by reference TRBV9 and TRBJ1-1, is DSGVTQTPKHLITATGQRVTLRCSPRSGDLSVYWYQQSLDQGLQFLIQYYNGEERAKGNILERFSAQQFPDLHSELNLSSLELGDSALYFCASSPSGGTEAFFGQGTRLTVV.